A single sample is the source of the 26 T cell receptor beta chains below, sequenced in a study of blood T cell repertoires in COVID-19. Clones were sequenced by immunoSEQ multiplex PCR, and TCRdb holds only the in-frame ones, with some missing. Among approximately 74,000 clones listed, more than 85% were seen once. Sequencing input: peripheral blood. The origin of the receptors is a woman aged 60-75 years with active COVID-19.

J is TRBJ2-7 and V is TRBV3-1 (or the pseudogene TRBV3-2), with 13 bases matching TRBD2. There are 15 residues in the CDR3. The V and J ends lost 1 base and 3 bases, in that order; junction bases with no gene match: 0. CDR1 is LGHDT, CDR2 YNNKEL, per germline (reference sequence). CDR3: CASSQGTSGSYEQYF. In nucleotides, the CDR3 is TGTGCCAGCAGCCAAGGGACTAGCGGGAGCTACGAGCAGTACTTC.

Worth noting for this clone: This specimen includes other DNA sequences encoding the same CDR3. The V gene is TRBV24-1, the J gene TRBJ2-3; TRBD2 is a possible D gene (5 bases). The CDR3 spans 13 residues. Germline lookup yields CDR1 KGHDR and CDR2 SFDVKD. V was clipped by 7 bases and J by 1 base, with 8 bases between them. In DNA form, the CDR3 reads TGTGCCACCAGGCCCGGGGGCACAGATACGCAGTATTTT. This gives the protein CATRPGGTDTQYF.

The chain uses TRBV2 and TRBJ1-3; weak D call: TRBD1 (5 bases). The CDR3 contains 15 residues. Trimming took 5 bases from V and 4 from J, leaving 15 bases between them. Germline V gene sequence: CDR1 SNHLY, CDR2 FYNNEI. The CDR3 spells CASSSLPGFGNTIYF. Written as DNA, the CDR3 is TGTGCCAGCAGTTCACTTCCAGGGTTCGGAAACACCATATATTTT.

This clone was counted once. The V gene is TRBV15, the J gene TRBJ1-6, with D tentatively TRBD1 (5 bases). Germline values: CDR1 LNHNV, CDR2 YYDKDF (reference sequence). Trimming cost V 1 base and J 9 bases, with 13 bases left between them. There are 15 residues in the CDR3. CDR3 amino acids: CATSRVPPQGSPLHF. The CDR3 DNA is TGTGCCACCAGCAGAGTGCCCCCCCAGGGTTCACCCCTCCACTTT.

This chain uses TRBV6-2 or TRBV6-3 with TRBJ2-1, with 7 bases lining up with TRBD1. V shed 6 bases, J shed 3 bases, and the junction held 11 bases outside the gene matches. CDR3 length: 16 amino acids. Germline V CDR1 and CDR2: MNHEY, SVGEGT. CDR3 DNA sequence: TGTGCCAGCAGCCCGGACAGGCAAGGACTCTACAATGAGCAGTTCTTC. Translation gives CASSPDRQGLYNEQFF.

This chain uses TRBV4-2 with TRBJ2-2; 12 bases match TRBD2. After removal of 1 base from V and 4 bases from J, the junction contained 10 bases not matched to a gene. The CDR3 contains 19 residues. Germline V gene data show CDR1 as LGHNA and CDR2 as YNFKEQ. The CDR3 DNA follows: TGTGCCAGCAGCCAAGTAGGTCTAGCGGGAGGGCCAGGCACCGGGGAGCTGTTTTTT. Translation gives CASSQVGLAGGPGTGELFF.

The CDR3 spells CASSLGGTVRHEQYF. CDR3 sequence (DNA): TGTGCCAGCAGCTTAGGGGGGACAGTGCGGCACGAGCAGTACTTC. This rearrangement joins TRBV7-2 to TRBJ2-7; the match to TRBD1 covers 7 bases. CDR3 size: 15 residues. Germline values: CDR1 SGHTA, CDR2 FQGNSA. With V trimmed by 1 base and J by 5 bases, 8 bases remained unmatched.

The table lists this clone with a few counts. The V and J genes are TRBV7-2 and TRBJ2-1, with TRBD2 matching 7 bases. The CDR3 has 15 amino acids. The V gene end was trimmed by 2 bases and the J gene end by 9 bases; junction bases not matched to a gene: 10. The germline gives CDR1 SGHTA, CDR2 FQGNSA. CDR3 region: CASSLPTSSGVEQFF. The CDR3, as DNA: TGTGCCAGCAGCTTACCAACATCCAGCGGGGTTGAGCAGTTCTTC.

The DNA for the CDR3 is TGTGCCAGCCGTGACCGGGACAGGAAACAAGGTGAAGCTTTCTTT. Translated, it gives CASRDRDRKQGEAFF. The chain recombines TRBV5-5 with TRBJ1-1; 8 positions agree with TRBD1. There are 15 residues in the CDR3. Unmatched junction bases numbered 15, after V lost 7 bases and J lost 7 bases. The germline CDR1 and CDR2 sequences are SGHKS and YYEKEE (reference sequence).

The chain couples TRBV2 to TRBJ2-7; 11 nucleotides match TRBD2. The CDR3 is made up of 13 amino acids. CDR1 SNHLY and CDR2 FYNNEI come from the germline V gene. After removal of 6 bases from V and 3 bases from J, the junction contained 1 base not matched to a gene. CDR3 residues: CASRTSGSYEQYF. CDR3 in DNA: TGTGCCAGCAGAACTAGCGGGAGCTACGAGCAGTACTTC.

This sequence joins TRBV5-1 and TRBJ2-2, with D possibly TRBD2 on 6 matching bases. The CDR3 has 16 amino acids. The germline V gene has CDR1 SGHRS and CDR2 YFSETQ. V shed 2 bases and J shed 4 bases, with 15 bases lying between them. Here the CDR3 DNA reads TGCGCCAGCAGCTTAGGAGGGCGGGTTTCCACCGGGGAGCTGTTTTTT. It is translated as CASSLGGRVSTGELFF.

The chain employs TRBV5-1 and TRBJ2-3, with D perhaps TRBD1 (5 bases). This CDR3 contains 19 residues. Germline values: CDR1 SGHRS, CDR2 YFSETQ. V lost 2 bases to trimming and J lost 0 bases, with 22 bases between them. CDR3 coding DNA: TGCGCCAGCAGCTTCAATCCGGTCGCCAGGGCAGCTAGCACAGATACGCAGTATTTT. The encoded protein is CASSFNPVARAASTDTQYF.

J is TRBJ1-3 and V is TRBV3-1 (or the pseudogene TRBV3-2); tentatively, D is TRBD1 (5 bases). This CDR3 comprises 14 residues. Germline loops: CDR1 LGHDT, CDR2 YNNKEL (reference sequence). Trimming shortened V by 1 base and J by 4 bases, and 8 bases separated the two germline ends. CDR3 in DNA: TGTGCCAGCAGCCAAGGAAGGGGCGGAAACACCATATATTTT. It translates to CASSQGRGGNTIYF.

The V and J genes are TRBV18 and TRBJ2-7; a weak D match, TRBD1 (6 bases). V gave up 3 bases and J gave up 2 bases, with 14 bases separating them. The germline V gene has CDR1 KGHSH and CDR2 LQKENI. This CDR3 is built from 15 residues. CDR3 in amino acids: CASSPERRTAYEQYF. The CDR3 DNA is TGTGCCAGCTCACCCGAGAGGCGGACAGCCTACGAGCAGTACTTC.

This rearrangement joins TRBV19 to TRBJ1-5; a possible D gene is TRBD1 (6 bases). The CDR3 is 14 residues long. Trimming shortened V by 7 bases and J by 4 bases, and 14 bases separated the two germline ends. Germline V gene sequence: CDR1 LNHDA, CDR2 SQIVND (reference sequence). CDR3 in amino acids: CASTQQGLNQPQHF. The CDR3 coding sequence is TGTGCCAGTACCCAACAGGGATTGAATCAGCCCCAGCATTTT. Supplemented by reference TRBV19 and TRBJ1-5, the full variable domain reads DGGITQSPKYLFRKEGQNVTLSCEQNLNHDAMYWYRQDPGQGLRLIYYSQIVNDFQKGDIAEGYSVSREKKESFPLTVTSAQKNPTAFYLCASTQQGLNQPQHFGDGTRLSIL.

The chain links TRBV27 to TRBJ1-2; perhaps TRBD1 as D (5 bases). The CDR3 runs 14 residues. Trimming cost V 5 bases and J 1 base, with 11 bases left between them. From germline, CDR1 is MNHEY and CDR2 SMNVEV (reference sequence). DNA for the CDR3: TGTGCCAGCAGTGTCGCGGGGGGTAACTATGGCTACACCTTC. Its protein is CASSVAGGNYGYTF.

This clone was recorded once. The J gene is TRBJ1-2, the V gene TRBV3-1 (or the pseudogene TRBV3-2); D unclear. The V and J ends lost 3 bases and 7 bases respectively, with 27 bases between them. CDR3 size: 18 residues. The germline V gene has CDR1 LGHDT and CDR2 YNNKEL (reference sequence). CDR3 in amino acids: CASSHTEPAPGREVGYTF. The CDR3 bases are TGTGCCAGCAGCCACACCGAACCCGCCCCGGGGAGGGAGGTTGGCTACACCTTC.

The V gene is TRBV14, the J gene TRBJ2-3; a weak D match, TRBD1 (5 bases). The CDR3 contains 15 residues. Trimming removed 0 bases from V and 3 bases from J, with 10 bases in between. Per germline, CDR1 SGHDN and CDR2 FVKESK. Written as DNA, the CDR3 is TGTGCCAGCAGCCAAGACAGGGCAAGGACAGATACGCAGTATTTT. Its translation is CASSQDRARTDTQYF. Combining the CDR3 with reference TRBV14 and TRBJ2-3 gives the whole variable domain EAGVTQFPSHSVIEKGQTVTLRCDPISGHDNLYWYRRVMGKEIKFLLHFVKESKQDESGMPNNRFLAERTGGTYSTLKVQPAELEDSGVYFCASSQDRARTDTQYFGPGTRLTVL.

V usage is TRBV6-5 and J usage is TRBJ2-1, with D possibly matching TRBD2 (5 bases). CDR1 and CDR2 from the germline V gene are MNHEY and SVGAGI. Trimming removed 5 bases from V and 11 bases from J, with 22 bases in between. The CDR3 is made up of 15 amino acids. CDR3 sequence reads: CASSPKGLAARKQFF. The CDR3 DNA is TGTGCCAGCAGTCCCAAAGGGCTAGCCGCACGAAAGCAGTTCTTC.

This clone appeared once. This chain joins TRBV5-1 and TRBJ2-1, with 11 bases identical to TRBD1. The trim removed 2 bases at V and 9 bases at J, leaving 7 bases unmatched. The CDR3 totals 15 residues. CDR1 and CDR2 (germline): SGHRS, YFSETQ. The CDR3 here is CASSFYGQGAGEQFF. In DNA form, the CDR3 reads TGCGCCAGCAGCTTCTACGGACAGGGGGCAGGTGAGCAGTTCTTC.

The chain joins TRBV30 to TRBJ1-2, with 7 bases matching TRBD1. The CDR3 extends over 12 amino acids. The V and J ends lost 3 bases and 5 bases, in that order; junction bases with no gene match: 3. Germline V CDR1 and CDR2: GTSNPN, SVGIG (reference sequence). In DNA, the CDR3 is TGTGCCTGGAGCGGGACAGCGTATGGCTACACCTTC. It is translated as CAWSGTAYGYTF.

V is TRBV21-1 and J is TRBJ2-3; the table's D call, TRBD1, was not checked against the DNA. TRBV21-1 is classified as a pseudogene. The CDR3 is made up of 17 amino acids. In DNA form, the CDR3 reads TGTGCCAGCAGCAAAGGTCCCGGGACAGGTAGCACAGATACGCAGTATTTT. This translates into CASSKGPGTGSTDTQYF.

This clone was detected only a few times. This chain links TRBV28 with TRBJ1-4, with D maybe TRBD1 (5 bases). V lost 4 bases, J lost 9 bases, and 12 bases lay in between. The CDR3 runs to 13 residues. Germline loops: CDR1 MDHEN, CDR2 SYDVKM. The CDR3 protein is CASSWQGLKKLFF. Here the CDR3 DNA reads TGTGCCAGCAGTTGGCAGGGTTTGAAAAAACTGTTTTTT.

The chain has TRBV3-1 (or the pseudogene TRBV3-2) and TRBJ2-1, with D maybe TRBD2 (6 bases). V lost 1 base and J 7 bases, leaving 11 bases between the germline ends. The CDR3 totals 14 residues. Germline CDR1 is LGHDT and CDR2 is YNNKEL (reference sequence). The CDR3 region has the DNA TGTGCCAGCAGCCAAGCGGGAGTGGATAATGAGCAGTTCTTC. Protein sequence: CASSQAGVDNEQFF.

The CDR3 is CASSPSGANTGELFF. CDR3 DNA: TGTGCCAGCTCACCCAGCGGCGCGAACACCGGGGAGCTGTTTTTT. This chain uses TRBV18 with TRBJ2-2, with D perhaps matching TRBD2 (5 bases). The CDR3 has 15 residues. Germline V gives CDR1 KGHSH, CDR2 LQKENI. V lost 3 bases to trimming and J lost 0 bases, with 8 bases between them.

About this clone itself: Germline and junction disagree at one end, which may indicate a read error. The V gene is TRBV6-4, the J gene TRBJ2-1; 8 bases fit TRBD2. The CDR3 consists of 20 residues. CDR1 and CDR2 (germline): MRHNA, SNTAGT. The CDR3 loop is CASGDSIPVGAGVVYNEQFF. As DNA, the CDR3 is TGTGCCAGCGGTGACTCTATCCCGGTAGGAGCGGGAGTAGTCTACAATGAGCAGTTCTTC.